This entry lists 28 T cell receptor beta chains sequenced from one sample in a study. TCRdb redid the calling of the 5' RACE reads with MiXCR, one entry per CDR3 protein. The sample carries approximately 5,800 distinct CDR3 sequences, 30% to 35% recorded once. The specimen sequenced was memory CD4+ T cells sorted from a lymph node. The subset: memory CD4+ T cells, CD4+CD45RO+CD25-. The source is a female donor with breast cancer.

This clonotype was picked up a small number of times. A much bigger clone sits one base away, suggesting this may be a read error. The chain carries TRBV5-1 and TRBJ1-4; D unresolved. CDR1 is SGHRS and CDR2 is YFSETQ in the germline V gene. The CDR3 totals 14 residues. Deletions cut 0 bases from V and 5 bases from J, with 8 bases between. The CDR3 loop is CASSLVADNEKLFF. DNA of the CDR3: TGCGCCAGCAGCTTGGTGGCAGACAATGAAAAACTGTTTTTT.

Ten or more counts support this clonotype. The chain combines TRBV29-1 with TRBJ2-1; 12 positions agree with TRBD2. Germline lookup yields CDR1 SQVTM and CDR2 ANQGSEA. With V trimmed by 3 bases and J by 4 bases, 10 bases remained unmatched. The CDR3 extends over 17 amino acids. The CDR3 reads CSVETSGGPFLYNEQFF. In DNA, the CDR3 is TGCAGCGTTGAGACTAGCGGGGGCCCCTTTTTGTACAATGAGCAGTTCTTC.

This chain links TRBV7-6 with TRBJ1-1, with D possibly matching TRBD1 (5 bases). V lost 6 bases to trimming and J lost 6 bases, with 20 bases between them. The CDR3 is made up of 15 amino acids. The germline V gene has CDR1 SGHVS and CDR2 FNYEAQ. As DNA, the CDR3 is TGTGCCAGCAGTCCTAATTGGGCCGGGACGTCTGAAGCTTTCTTT. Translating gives CASSPNWAGTSEAFF.

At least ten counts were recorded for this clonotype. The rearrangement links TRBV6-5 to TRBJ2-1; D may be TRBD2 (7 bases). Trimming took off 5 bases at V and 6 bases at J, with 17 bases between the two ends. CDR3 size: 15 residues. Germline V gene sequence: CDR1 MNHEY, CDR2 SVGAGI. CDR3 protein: CASSPGGGGLNEQFF. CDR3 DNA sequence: TGTGCCAGCAGTCCCGGGGGCGGGGGACTCAATGAGCAGTTCTTC.

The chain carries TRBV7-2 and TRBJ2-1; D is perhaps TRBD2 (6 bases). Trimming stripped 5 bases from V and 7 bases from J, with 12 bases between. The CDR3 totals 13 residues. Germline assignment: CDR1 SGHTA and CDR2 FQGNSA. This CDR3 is CASSNREKNEQFF. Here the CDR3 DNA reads TGTGCCAGCAGCAATCGGGAGAAAAATGAGCAGTTCTTC.

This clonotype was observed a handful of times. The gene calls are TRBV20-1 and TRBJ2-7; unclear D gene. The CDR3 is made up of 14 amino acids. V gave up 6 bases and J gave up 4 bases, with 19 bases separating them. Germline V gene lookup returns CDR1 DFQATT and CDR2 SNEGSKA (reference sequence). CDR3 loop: CSATSTPELYEQYF. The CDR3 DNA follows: TGCAGTGCCACCTCAACACCAGAACTTTACGAGCAGTACTTC.

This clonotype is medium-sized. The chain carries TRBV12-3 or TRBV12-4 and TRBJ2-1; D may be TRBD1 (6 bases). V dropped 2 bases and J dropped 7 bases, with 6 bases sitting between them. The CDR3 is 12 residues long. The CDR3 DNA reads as TGTGCCAGCAGTTTAAGGGGGAATGAGCAGTTCTTC. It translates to CASSLRGNEQFF.

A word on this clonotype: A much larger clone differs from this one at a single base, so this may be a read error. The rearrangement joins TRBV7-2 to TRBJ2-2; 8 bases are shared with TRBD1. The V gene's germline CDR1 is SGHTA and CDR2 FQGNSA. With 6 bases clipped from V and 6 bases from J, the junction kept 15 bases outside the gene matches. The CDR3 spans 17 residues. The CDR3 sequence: CASSSFPRTGIAGELFF. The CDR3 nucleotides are TGTGCCAGCAGTTCGTTCCCTCGGACAGGGATTGCCGGGGAGCTGTTTTTT.

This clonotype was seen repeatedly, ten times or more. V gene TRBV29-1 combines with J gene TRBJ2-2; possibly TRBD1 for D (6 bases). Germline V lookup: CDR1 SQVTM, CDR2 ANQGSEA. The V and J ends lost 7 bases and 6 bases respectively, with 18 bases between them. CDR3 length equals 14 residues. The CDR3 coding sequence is TGCAGCGCAACGAGAGGGACATCGGCCGGGGAGCTGTTTTTT. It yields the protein CSATRGTSAGELFF.

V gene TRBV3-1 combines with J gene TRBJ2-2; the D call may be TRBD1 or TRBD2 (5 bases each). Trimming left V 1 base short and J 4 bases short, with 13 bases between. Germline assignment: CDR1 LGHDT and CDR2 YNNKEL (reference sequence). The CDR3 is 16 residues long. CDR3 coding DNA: TGTGCCAGCAGCCAAGGGGGGATGAGGGGCACCGGGGAGCTGTTTTTT. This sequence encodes CASSQGGMRGTGELFF.

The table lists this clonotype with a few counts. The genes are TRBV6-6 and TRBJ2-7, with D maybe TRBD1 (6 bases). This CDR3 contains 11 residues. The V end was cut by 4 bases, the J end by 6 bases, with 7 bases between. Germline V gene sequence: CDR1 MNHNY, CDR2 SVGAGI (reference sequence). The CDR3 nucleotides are TGTGCCAGCAGTTTAGGGGGCGAGCAGTACTTC. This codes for CASSLGGEQYF.

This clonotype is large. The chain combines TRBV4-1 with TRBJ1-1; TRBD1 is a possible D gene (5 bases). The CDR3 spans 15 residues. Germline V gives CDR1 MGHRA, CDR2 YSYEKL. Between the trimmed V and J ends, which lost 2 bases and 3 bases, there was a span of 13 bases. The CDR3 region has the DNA TGCGCCAGCAGCCAACTGTGGAGGGACGACACTGAAGCTTTCTTT. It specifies CASSQLWRDDTEAFF.

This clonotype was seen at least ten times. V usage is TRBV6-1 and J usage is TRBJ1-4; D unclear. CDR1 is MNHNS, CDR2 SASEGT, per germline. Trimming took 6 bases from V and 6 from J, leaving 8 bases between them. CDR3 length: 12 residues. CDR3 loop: CASRRDYEKLFF. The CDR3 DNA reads TGTGCCAGCAGGCGAGACTATGAAAAACTGTTTTTT.

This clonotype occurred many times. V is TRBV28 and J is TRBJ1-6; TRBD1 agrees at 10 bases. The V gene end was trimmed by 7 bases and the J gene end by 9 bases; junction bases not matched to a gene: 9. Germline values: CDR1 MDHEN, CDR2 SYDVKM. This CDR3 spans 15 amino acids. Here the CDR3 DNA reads TGTGCCAGCATCAACTCCGGGACAGGGGTTTCACCCCTCCACTTT. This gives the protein CASINSGTGVSPLHF. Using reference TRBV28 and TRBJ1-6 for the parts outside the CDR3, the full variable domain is DVKVTQSSRYLVKRTGEKVFLECVQDMDHENMFWYRQDPGLGLRLIYFSYDVKMKEKGDIPEGYSVSREKKERFSLILESASTNQTSMYLCASINSGTGVSPLHFGNGTRLTVT.

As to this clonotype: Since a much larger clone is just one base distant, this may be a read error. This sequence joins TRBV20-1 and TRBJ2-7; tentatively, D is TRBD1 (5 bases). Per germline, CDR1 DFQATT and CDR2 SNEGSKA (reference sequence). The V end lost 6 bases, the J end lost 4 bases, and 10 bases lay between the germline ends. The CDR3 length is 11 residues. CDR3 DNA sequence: TGCAGTGCCCTAGGACAATACGAGCAGTACGTC. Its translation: CSALGQYEQYV.

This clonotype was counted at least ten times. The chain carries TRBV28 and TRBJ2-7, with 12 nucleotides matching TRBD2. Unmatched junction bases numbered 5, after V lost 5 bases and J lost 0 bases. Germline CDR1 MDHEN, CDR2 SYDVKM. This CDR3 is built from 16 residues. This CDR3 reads CASSQTSGGRSYEQYF. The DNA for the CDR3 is TGTGCCAGCAGTCAGACTAGCGGGGGCCGCTCCTACGAGCAGTACTTC.

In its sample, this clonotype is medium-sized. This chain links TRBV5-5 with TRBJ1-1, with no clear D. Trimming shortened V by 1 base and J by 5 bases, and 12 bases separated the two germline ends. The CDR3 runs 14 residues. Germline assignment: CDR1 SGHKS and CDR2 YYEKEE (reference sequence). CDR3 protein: CASSLRWVVTEAFF. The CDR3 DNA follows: TGTGCCAGCAGCTTGCGTTGGGTGGTGACTGAAGCTTTCTTT.

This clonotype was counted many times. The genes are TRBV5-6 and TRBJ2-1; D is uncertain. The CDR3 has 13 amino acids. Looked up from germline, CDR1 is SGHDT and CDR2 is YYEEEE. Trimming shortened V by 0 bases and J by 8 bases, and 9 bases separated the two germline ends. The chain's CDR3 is CASSLVRADEQFF. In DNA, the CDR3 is TGTGCCAGCAGCTTGGTAAGGGCCGATGAGCAGTTCTTC.

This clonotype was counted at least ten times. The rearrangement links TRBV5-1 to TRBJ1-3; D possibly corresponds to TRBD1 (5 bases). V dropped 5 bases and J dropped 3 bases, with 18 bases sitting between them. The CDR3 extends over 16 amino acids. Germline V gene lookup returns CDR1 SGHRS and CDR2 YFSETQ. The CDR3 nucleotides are TGCGCCAGCAGTCGGGACGCCGGAAGGAATGGAAACACCATATATTTT. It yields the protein CASSRDAGRNGNTIYF.

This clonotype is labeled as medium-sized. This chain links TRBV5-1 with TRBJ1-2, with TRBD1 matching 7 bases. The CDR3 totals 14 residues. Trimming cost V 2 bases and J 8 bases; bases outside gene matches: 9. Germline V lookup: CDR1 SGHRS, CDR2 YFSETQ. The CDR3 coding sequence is TGCGCCAGCAGCTTCGACAGGGAACCCTGGGGCTACACCTTC. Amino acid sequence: CASSFDREPWGYTF.

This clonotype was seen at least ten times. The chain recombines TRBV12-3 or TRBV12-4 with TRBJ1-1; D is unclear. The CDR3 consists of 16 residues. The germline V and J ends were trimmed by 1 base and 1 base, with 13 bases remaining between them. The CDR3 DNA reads TGTGCCAGCAGTTTAGACTATCGGACCGCGAACACTGAAGCTTTCTTT. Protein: CASSLDYRTANTEAFF.

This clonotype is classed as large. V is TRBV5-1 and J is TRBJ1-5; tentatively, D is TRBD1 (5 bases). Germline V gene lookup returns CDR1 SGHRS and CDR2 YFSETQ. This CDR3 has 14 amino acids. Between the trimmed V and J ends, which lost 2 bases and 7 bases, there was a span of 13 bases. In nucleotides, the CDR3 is TGCGCCAGCAGCTTTACGGGGCAAGGGCAGCCCCAGCATTTT. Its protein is CASSFTGQGQPQHF.

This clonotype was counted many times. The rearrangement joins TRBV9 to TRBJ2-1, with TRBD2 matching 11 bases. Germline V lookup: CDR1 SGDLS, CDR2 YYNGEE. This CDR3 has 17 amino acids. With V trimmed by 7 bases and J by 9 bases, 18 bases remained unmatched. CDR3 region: CASASTSGSRYASEQFF. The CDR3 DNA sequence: TGTGCCAGCGCGTCAACTAGCGGGAGTCGGTATGCGAGTGAGCAGTTCTTC.

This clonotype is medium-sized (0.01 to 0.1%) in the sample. CDR3 amino acids: CASSQGQGAQYF. The CDR3 coding sequence is TGTGCCAGCAGCCAGGGCCAGGGGGCCCAGTACTTC. This chain uses TRBV3-1 with TRBJ2-5, with 7 positions matching TRBD1. From germline, CDR1 is LGHDT and CDR2 YNNKEL (reference sequence). The CDR3 spans 12 residues. The V and J ends lost 3 bases and 9 bases, in that order; junction bases with no gene match: 4.

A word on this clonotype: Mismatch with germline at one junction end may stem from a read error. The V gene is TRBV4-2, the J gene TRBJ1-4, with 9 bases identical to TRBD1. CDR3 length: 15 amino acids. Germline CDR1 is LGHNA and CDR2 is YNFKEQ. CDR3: CASTPTGTGNDKLFF. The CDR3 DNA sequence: TGTGCCAGCACCCCGACCGGGACAGGGAATGATAAACTGTTTTTT.

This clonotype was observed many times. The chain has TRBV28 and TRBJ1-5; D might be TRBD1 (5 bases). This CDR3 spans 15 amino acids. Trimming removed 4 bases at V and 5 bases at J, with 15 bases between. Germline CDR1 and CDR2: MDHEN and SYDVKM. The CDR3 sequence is CASSYAGGDHQPQHF. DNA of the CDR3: TGTGCCAGCAGTTACGCCGGGGGGGATCATCAGCCCCAGCATTTT.

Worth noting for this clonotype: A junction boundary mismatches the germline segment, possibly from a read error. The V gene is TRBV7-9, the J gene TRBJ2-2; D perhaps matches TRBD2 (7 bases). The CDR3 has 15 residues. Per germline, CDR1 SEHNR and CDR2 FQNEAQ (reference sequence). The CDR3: CASSLAGGLYGGLFF. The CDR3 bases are TGTGCCAGCAGCTTAGCCGGAGGACTGTACGGGGGGCTGTTCTTT.

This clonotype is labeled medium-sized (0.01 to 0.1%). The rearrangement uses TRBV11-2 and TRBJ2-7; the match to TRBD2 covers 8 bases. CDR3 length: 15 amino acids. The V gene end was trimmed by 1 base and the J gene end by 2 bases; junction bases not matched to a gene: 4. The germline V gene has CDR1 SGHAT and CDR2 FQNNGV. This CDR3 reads CASSLAGLGTYEQYF. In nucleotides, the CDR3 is TGTGCCAGCAGCTTAGCGGGACTAGGGACCTACGAGCAGTACTTC.